This T cell receptor (beta chain) was identified during a study of identical twins. Points on this clonotype: Just one base apart from a much larger clone, this may be a read error.

Each CDR3 protein is one row after TCRdb ran MiXCR on the 5' RACE reads. The sample holds 1.5 million to 2 million distinct CDR3 sequences, about 32% seen once. CDR3 length equals 14 residues. The germline V gene has CDR1 SGHRS and CDR2 YFSETQ. This TCR was sampled from a newborn girl in good health. The sequenced sample was cord blood. The rearrangement joins TRBV5-1 to TRBJ2-5; D perhaps matches TRBD1 (6 bases). The CDR3 bases are TGCGCCAGCAGCAAAGGACAGAATCAAGAGGCCCAGTACTTC. Encoded protein: CASSKGQNQEAQYF.